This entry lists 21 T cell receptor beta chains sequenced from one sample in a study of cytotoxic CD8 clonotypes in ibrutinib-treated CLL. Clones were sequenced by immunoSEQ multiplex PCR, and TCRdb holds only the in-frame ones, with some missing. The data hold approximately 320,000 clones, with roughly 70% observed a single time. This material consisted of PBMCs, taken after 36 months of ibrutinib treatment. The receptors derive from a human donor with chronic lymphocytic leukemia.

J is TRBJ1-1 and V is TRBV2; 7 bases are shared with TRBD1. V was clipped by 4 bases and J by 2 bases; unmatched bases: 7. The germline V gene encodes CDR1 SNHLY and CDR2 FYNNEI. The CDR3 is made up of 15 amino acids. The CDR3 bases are TGTGCCAGCAGTGTTTCGGACAGGCCTAACACTGAAGCTTTCTTT. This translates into CASSVSDRPNTEAFF.

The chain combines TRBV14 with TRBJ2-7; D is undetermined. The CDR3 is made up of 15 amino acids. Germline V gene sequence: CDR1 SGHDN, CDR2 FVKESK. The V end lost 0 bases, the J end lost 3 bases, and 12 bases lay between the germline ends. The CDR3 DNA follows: TGTGCCAGCAGCCAAGAAGCCAGGATGGTCTACGAGCAGTACTTC. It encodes CASSQEARMVYEQYF.

In DNA form, the CDR3 reads TGTGCCAGCAGCCGGACAGGGGTTGGCGAGCAGTACTTC. Translating gives CASSRTGVGEQYF. This chain uses TRBV6-5 with TRBJ2-7; the match to TRBD1 covers 9 bases. Germline V gene sequence: CDR1 MNHEY, CDR2 SVGAGI. This CDR3 region has 13 residues. J was trimmed by 6 bases and V by 6 bases; bases with no gene match: 6.

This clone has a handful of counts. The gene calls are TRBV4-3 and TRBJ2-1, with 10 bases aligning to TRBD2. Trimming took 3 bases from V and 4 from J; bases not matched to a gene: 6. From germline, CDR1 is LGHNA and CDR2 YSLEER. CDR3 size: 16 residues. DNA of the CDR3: TGCGCCAGCAGCCAGGCTAGCGGGAGAGTATACAATGAGCAGTTCTTC. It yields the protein CASSQASGRVYNEQFF.

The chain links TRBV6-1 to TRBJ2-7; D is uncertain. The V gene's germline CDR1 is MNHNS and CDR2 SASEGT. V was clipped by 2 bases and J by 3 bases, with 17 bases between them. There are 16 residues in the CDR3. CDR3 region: CASSEFPTRAIYEQYF. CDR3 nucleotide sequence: TGTGCCAGCAGTGAATTCCCAACCCGGGCAATCTACGAGCAGTACTTC.

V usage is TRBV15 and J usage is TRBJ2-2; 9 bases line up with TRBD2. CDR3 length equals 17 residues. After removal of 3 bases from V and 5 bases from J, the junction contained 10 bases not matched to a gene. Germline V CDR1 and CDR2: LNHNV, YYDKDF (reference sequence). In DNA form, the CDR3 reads TGTGCCACCAGCAGGGAAATAGCGGGAGCGGGTACCGGGGAGCTGTTTTTT. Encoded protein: CATSREIAGAGTGELFF.

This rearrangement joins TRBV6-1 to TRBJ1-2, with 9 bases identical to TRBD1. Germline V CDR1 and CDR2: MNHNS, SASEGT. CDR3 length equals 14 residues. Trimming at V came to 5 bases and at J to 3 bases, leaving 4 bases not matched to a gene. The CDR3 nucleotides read TGTGCCAGCAGTCGTACAGGGGGCGACTATGGCTACACCTTC. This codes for CASSRTGGDYGYTF.

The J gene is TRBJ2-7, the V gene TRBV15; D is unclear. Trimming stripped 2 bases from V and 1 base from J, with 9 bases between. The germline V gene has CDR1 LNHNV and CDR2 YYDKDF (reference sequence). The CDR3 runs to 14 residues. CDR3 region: CATSRIQRSYEQYF. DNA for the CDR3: TGTGCCACCAGCAGAATACAGAGATCCTACGAGCAGTACTTC.

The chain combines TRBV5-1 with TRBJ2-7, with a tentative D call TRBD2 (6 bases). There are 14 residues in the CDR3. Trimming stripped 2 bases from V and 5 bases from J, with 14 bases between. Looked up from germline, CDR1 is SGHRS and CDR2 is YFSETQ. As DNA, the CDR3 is TGCGCCAGCAGCTTCCTGGCTAGCGACAACGAGCAGTACTTC. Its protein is CASSFLASDNEQYF.

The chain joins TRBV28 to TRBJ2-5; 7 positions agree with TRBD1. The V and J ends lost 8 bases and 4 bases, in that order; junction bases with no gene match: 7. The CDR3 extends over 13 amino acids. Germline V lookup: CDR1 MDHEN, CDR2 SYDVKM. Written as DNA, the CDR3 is TGTGCCAGCGCATCGACAGGGAGAGAGACCCAGTACTTC. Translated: CASASTGRETQYF.

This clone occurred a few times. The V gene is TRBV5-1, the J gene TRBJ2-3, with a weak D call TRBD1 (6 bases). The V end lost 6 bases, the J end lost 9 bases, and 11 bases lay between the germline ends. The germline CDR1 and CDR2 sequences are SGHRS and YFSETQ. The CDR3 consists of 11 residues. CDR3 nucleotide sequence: TGCGCCAGCACCCTACAGGGAACGCAGTATTTT. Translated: CASTLQGTQYF.

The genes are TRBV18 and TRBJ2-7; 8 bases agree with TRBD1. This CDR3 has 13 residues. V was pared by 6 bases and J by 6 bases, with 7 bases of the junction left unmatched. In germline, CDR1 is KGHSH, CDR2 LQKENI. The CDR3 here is CASSRDRLSEQYF. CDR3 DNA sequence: TGTGCCAGCTCGCGGGACAGGCTTAGCGAGCAGTACTTC.

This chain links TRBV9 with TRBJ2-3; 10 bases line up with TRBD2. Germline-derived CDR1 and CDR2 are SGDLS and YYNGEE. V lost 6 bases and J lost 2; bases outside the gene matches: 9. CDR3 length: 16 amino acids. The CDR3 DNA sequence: TGTGCCAGCACCAGGGGGACTAGCGTATTCACAGATACGCAGTATTTT. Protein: CASTRGTSVFTDTQYF.

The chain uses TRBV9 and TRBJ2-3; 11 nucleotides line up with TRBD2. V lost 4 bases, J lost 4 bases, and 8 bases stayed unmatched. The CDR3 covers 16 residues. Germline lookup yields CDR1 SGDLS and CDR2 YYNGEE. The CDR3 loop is CASSFSGRAQADTQYF. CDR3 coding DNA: TGTGCCAGCAGCTTTAGCGGGAGGGCCCAGGCAGATACGCAGTATTTT.

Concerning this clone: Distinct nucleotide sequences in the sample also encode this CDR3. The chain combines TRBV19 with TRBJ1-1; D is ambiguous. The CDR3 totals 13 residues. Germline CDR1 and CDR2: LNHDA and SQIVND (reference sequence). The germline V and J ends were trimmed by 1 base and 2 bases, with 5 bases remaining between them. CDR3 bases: TGTGCCAGTAGTATAGCACTTAACACTGAAGCTTTCTTT. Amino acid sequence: CASSIALNTEAFF.

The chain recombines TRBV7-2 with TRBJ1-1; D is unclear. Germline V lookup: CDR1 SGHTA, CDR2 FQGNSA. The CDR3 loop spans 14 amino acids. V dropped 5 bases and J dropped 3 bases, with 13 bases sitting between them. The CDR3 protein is CASSPTRAYTEAFF. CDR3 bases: TGTGCCAGCAGCCCGACACGCGCTTACACTGAAGCTTTCTTT. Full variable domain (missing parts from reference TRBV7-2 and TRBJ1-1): GAGVSQSPSNKVTEKGKDVELRCDPISGHTALYWYRQSLGQGLEFLIYFQGNSAPDKSGLPSDRFSAERTGGSVSTLTIQRTQQEDSAVYLCASSPTRAYTEAFFGQGTRLTVV.

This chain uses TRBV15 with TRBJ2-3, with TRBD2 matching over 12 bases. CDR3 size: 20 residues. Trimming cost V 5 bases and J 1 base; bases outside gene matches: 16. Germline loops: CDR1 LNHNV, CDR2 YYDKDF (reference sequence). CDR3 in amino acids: CATSEWPSILAGGGTDTQYF. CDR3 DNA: TGTGCCACCAGCGAGTGGCCCTCGATTCTAGCGGGAGGGGGCACAGATACGCAGTATTTT.

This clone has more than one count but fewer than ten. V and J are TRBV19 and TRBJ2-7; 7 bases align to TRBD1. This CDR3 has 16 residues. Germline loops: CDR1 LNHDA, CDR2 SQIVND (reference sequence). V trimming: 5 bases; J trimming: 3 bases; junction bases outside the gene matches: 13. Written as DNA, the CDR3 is TGTGCCAGTAGTGTTTCAACGACAGGGATTGACTACGAGCAGTACTTC. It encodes CASSVSTTGIDYEQYF.

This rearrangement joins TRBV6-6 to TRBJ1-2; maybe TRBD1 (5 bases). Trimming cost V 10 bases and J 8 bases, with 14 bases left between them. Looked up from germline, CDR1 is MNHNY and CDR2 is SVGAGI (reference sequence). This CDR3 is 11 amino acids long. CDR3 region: CATLARAGYTF. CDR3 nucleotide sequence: TGTGCCACCCTCGCCAGGGCCGGCTACACCTTC.

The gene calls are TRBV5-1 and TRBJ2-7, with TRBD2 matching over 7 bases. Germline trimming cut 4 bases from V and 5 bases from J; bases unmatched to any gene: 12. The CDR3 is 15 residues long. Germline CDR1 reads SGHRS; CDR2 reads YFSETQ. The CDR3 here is CASSISGPHGDEQYF. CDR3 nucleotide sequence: TGCGCCAGCAGCATTAGCGGGCCCCATGGCGACGAGCAGTACTTC.

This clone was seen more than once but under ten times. The CDR3 DNA follows: TGCGCCAGCAGCCCGGGGGACAGTTTTTCCTATGGCTACACCTTC. Its protein is CASSPGDSFSYGYTF. This sequence joins TRBV5-1 and TRBJ1-2; 7 nucleotides line up with TRBD1. V was pared by 4 bases and J by 4 bases, with 10 bases of the junction left unmatched. Germline CDR1 SGHRS, CDR2 YFSETQ. This CDR3 is 15 amino acids long.